This note documents a single T cell receptor beta chain sequence. Its recognized antigen is unknown. Base qualities are not recorded, but no much larger clone differs from it by a single base. Libraries came from PCR. At the Johns Hopkins FTIC core, DNA from the cultured CD4+ T cells underwent TCR sequencing with the Oncomine TCR Beta short-read assay. Genomic DNA was extracted from the cultured CD4+ T cells with the QIAamp micro DNA kit. The Oncomine TCR Beta libraries from cultured CD4+ T cells were pooled using unique dual indexes and then sequenced on an Illumina iSeq 100. The authors' pipeline ran thus. Non-productive sequences were removed, and CDR3s that did not start with C, did not end with F or W, or were shorter than 7 amino acids were discarded. The MANAFEST web application was used to identify antigen-specific clonotypes by comparing peptide-stimulated wells against reference wells and other culture wells. To be called positive, a clone needed an FDR below 0.05, an odds ratio above 5, and a productive frequency above 0.1% in at least two of three replicate wells. Cross-reactive clonotypes were defined as significantly expanded in both SARS-CoV-2 spike wells and at least one common cold coronavirus spike condition. Using R version 3.6.1, CDR3 homology was evaluated through Levenshtein distances (stringdist) along with unrooted phylogenetic trees (ape). TCRdb trimmed the raw reads at Q25, called clones with MiXCR and kept productive beta chains. Identical CDR3 proteins give one entry, which carries the most common genes and DNA. These V and J calls derive from TCRdb rather than the authors' analysis. In all, the sample holds several thousand distinct CDR3 sequences, and under 60% of those were seen once. The ten largest clones represent 26% of the sample.

This record belongs to a study of vaccination and CD4 T cells after COVID-19 (dated by TCRdb to 2021 to 2024). Regarding the study in general: Six males and four females were included in the convalescent cohort, with two Hispanic individuals, seven Caucasians, two Asians and one multiracial person represented. Two doses of either the Pfizer-BioNTech BNT162b2 vaccine (n=8) or the Moderna mRNA-1273 vaccine (n=2) were administered to participants. For stimulating the cultures, overlapping spike peptide pools were used, derived from SARS-CoV-2 as well as from the common cold coronaviruses HCoV-NL63, HCoV-OC43 and HCoV-229E. In roughly 11 COVID-19 convalescent patients and a handful of infection-naive healthy vaccine recipients, the spike-specific CD4+ TCR repertoire before mRNA vaccination was compared with the repertoire after mRNA vaccination. Memory CD4+ T cell crossreactivity between SARS-CoV-2 and common cold coronavirus spike proteins was assessed at the TCR clonotype level in an earlier paper using these donors. Post-COVID blood samples were collected from convalescent patients a median of roughly 100 days after diagnosis, with a range of roughly 30 to 161 days. In control cultures, a CEFX viral epitope pool was used as positive control, an HIV-1 Nef peptide pool was used as negative control, or no peptide was added. Post-vaccine blood samples were taken a median of about 77 days after the second vaccine dose, with a range of roughly 13 to 250 days. What the authors observed across the whole study: Of the vaccine-specific clones found in convalescent patients, nearly all (304 of 307) were mono-reactive for SARS-CoV-2 spike instead of being cross-reactive with common cold coronaviruses. Among the post-vaccine SARS-CoV-2-reactive clones in convalescent patients, a median approximately 86% showed up only after vaccination, which suggests vaccine-specific priming. Relatively few convalescent patients were included in the study, and early timepoints after natural infection were not analyzed. The median number of SARS-CoV-2-reactive clonotypes rose from 20 to 25 after infection to some 37 after vaccination, but the change was not significant.

The treatment or condition label for this specimen denotes: roughly 10-day PBMC culture with coronavirus spike peptide pools or control peptides (ViraFEST assay). CD4+ T cells from unexposed donors were collected before the COVID-19 pandemic (2011-2018). To expand antigen-specific T cells with peptide pools and then pick out the expanded clonotypes through TCR sequencing, the study relied on the ViraFEST assay. Each well held some 2 million PBMCs cultured with 9 to 10 ug/ml peptide pools in IMDM containing 5% human AB serum and roughly 10 IU/ml IL-2. On days 3 and 7, half of the culture medium was replaced with fresh IL-2-containing medium. CD4+ T cells were isolated after roughly 10 days of culture through negative selection using the EasySep CD4+ T cell isolation kit. Unexposed donor CD4+ T cells were tested for reactivity to SARS-CoV-2 S and N and four common cold coronavirus spike pools, as cell number allowed. PBMCs were separated from whole blood using Ficoll-Paque Plus gradient centrifugation and then either used fresh or cryopreserved at -140C. Each culture condition was generally run in triplicate wells. Leukapheresis product for the unexposed donors was bought commercially.

Deletion took 6 bases off V and 5 bases off J, with a span of 14 bases between the germline ends. Its CDR3 holds 13 amino acids, cysteine through phenylalanine. This entry keeps only the CDR3 DNA: 39 bases, framed from base 1. The germline V gene yields MNHNS for CDR1 and SASEGT for CDR2. Sequencing was carried out using CD4+ T cells from blood, cultured in vitro. The V and J segments used are TRBV6-1 and TRBJ2-7; matching of 6 bases hints at TRBD2 as the D gene. The TCR originated in a human donor in good health. Read as DNA, the sequence is TGTGCCAGCAGCCAGCTAGCGACCCACGAGCAGTACTTC. It specifies CASSQLATHEQYF.